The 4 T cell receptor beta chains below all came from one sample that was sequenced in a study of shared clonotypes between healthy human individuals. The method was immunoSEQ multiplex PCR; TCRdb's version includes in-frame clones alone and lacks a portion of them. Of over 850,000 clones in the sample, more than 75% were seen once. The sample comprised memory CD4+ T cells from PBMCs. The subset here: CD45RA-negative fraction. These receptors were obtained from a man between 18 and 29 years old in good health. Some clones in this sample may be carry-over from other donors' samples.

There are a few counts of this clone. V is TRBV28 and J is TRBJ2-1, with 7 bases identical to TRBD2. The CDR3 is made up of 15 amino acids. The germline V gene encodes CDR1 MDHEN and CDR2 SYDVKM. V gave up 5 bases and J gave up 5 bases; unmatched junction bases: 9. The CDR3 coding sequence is TGTGCCAGCAGTCCACCCGGGGGGAGTCACAATGAGCAGTTCTTC. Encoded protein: CASSPPGGSHNEQFF.

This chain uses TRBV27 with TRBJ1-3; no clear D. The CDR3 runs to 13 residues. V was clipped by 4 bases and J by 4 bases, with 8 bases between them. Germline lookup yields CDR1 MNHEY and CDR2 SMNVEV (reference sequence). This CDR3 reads CASSSGVGNTIYF. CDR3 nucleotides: TGTGCCAGCAGTTCAGGAGTAGGAAACACCATATATTTT.

The CDR3 DNA reads TGCGCCAGCAGCCGAGTCTTTAGCGGGAGCGATTCCTACAATGAGCAGTTCTTC. It encodes CASSRVFSGSDSYNEQFF. The rearrangement links TRBV4-1 to TRBJ2-1, with TRBD2 matching 9 bases. The trim removed 4 bases at V and 1 base at J, leaving 11 bases unmatched. CDR3 length: 18 amino acids. Germline V gene lookup returns CDR1 MGHRA and CDR2 YSYEKL.

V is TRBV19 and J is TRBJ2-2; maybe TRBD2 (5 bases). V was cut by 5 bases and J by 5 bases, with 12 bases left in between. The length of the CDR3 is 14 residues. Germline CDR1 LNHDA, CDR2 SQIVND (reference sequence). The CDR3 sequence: CASSERSWTGELFF. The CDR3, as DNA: TGTGCCAGTAGTGAGCGGTCGTGGACCGGGGAGCTGTTTTTT.